The 11 T cell receptor beta chains presented below share a single source sample, sequenced in a study of T cell responses to AZD1222 COVID-19 vaccine (dated by TCRdb to the early 2020s). Libraries came from the immunoSEQ multiplex PCR assay. The table comes from immuneACCESS by way of TCRdb, which keeps in-frame sequences with V and J called. Part of the clones is missing from these tables; in studies checked, under half for an unresolved V gene and the rest for unknown reasons. The sample table records around 120,000 clones; 87% of these occur just once. Clones ranked in the top ten supply 2% to 2.5% of the sample. Read against the paper, the sample's time point label means: about 28 days (+/-7) after the second vaccine dose. The sample consisted of peripheral blood, taken 28 days after the second AZD1222 dose. These receptors originate from an adult who received the AZD1222 COVID-19 vaccine.

This chain links TRBV19 with TRBJ2-1; D unclear. The CDR3 sequence is 13 residues long. The V end was cut by 3 bases, the J end by 5 bases, with 8 bases between. Germline values: CDR1 LNHDA, CDR2 SQIVND (reference sequence). CDR3 region: CASSMWADNEQFF. The CDR3 DNA is TGTGCCAGTAGTATGTGGGCCGACAATGAGCAGTTCTTC.

The chain joins TRBV6-5 to TRBJ2-1; the D gene is possibly TRBD1 (5 bases). This CDR3 has 15 amino acids. Deletions cut 2 bases from V and 2 bases from J, with 10 bases between. CDR1 is MNHEY and CDR2 is SVGAGI in the germline V gene. The CDR3 loop is CASSYGKGPYNEQFF. Written as DNA, the CDR3 is TGTGCCAGCAGTTACGGAAAGGGGCCCTACAATGAGCAGTTCTTC.

The rearrangement joins TRBV7-9 to TRBJ1-1; D may be TRBD1 (5 bases). The CDR3 consists of 17 residues. V shed 6 bases and J shed 0 bases, with 20 bases lying between them. CDR1 is SEHNR, CDR2 FQNEAQ, per germline (reference sequence). The CDR3 DNA reads TGTGCCAGCAGACCTAGGGGCGCGGCTAATATGAACACTGAAGCTTTCTTT. Its translation: CASRPRGAANMNTEAFF.

This rearrangement joins TRBV7-8 to TRBJ2-3, with D hard to call. The CDR3 is 12 amino acids. V was shortened by 1 base and J by 7 bases, with 6 bases between the two germline ends. Per the germline V gene, CDR1 is SGHVS and CDR2 is FQNEAQ. For the CDR3, the DNA is TGTGCCAGCAGCTTAGAGCAGTATACGCAGTATTTT. It is translated as CASSLEQYTQYF.

J is TRBJ2-2 and V is TRBV24-1, with TRBD1 as a possible D gene (5 bases). This CDR3 contains 15 residues. V was clipped by 6 bases and J by 0 bases, with 10 bases between them. Germline loops: CDR1 KGHDR, CDR2 SFDVKD. The CDR3 protein is CATSYPGSNTGELFF. The CDR3 DNA follows: TGTGCCACCAGTTATCCAGGGTCGAACACCGGGGAGCTGTTTTTT.

This chain uses TRBV7-3 with TRBJ2-2; maybe TRBD2 (5 bases). The CDR3 consists of 14 residues. Trimming removed 0 bases at V and 4 bases at J, with 6 bases between. Germline CDR1 reads SGHTA; CDR2 reads FQGTGA. CDR3 loop: CASSLTRGTGELFF. CDR3 nucleotide sequence: TGTGCCAGCAGCTTAACACGGGGCACCGGGGAGCTGTTTTTT. The full variable domain, rest sourced from reference TRBV7-3 and TRBJ2-2, is GAGVSQTPSNKVTEKGKYVELRCDPISGHTALYWYRQSLGQGPEFLIYFQGTGAADDSGLPNDRFFAVRPEGSVSTLKIQRTERGDSAVYLCASSLTRGTGELFFGEGSRLTVL.

V and J are TRBV7-2 and TRBJ1-4; D unclear. Per the germline V gene, CDR1 is SGHTA and CDR2 is FQGNSA. The CDR3 covers 16 residues. With 1 base removed from V and 0 bases from J, the gap between germline ends came to 9 bases. CDR3 in amino acids: CASSLVVLTTNEKLFF. The CDR3, as DNA: TGTGCCAGCAGCTTAGTCGTACTTACAACTAATGAAAAACTGTTTTTT.

Remarks on this clone: Other DNA sequences from this sample encode an identical CDR3 as well. The chain carries TRBV27 and TRBJ2-5; 10 bases match TRBD2. V shed 3 bases and J 4 bases; nucleotides not matched to a gene: 5. Germline V gene sequence: CDR1 MNHEY, CDR2 SMNVEV (reference sequence). The CDR3 is 15 amino acids. The CDR3 region is CASSFLAGDRETQYF. The CDR3 DNA sequence: TGTGCCAGCAGTTTTCTAGCGGGGGATAGAGAGACCCAGTACTTC.

This chain uses TRBV28 with TRBJ1-1; TRBD1 might be the D (5 bases). CDR3 length: 14 residues. Per the germline V gene, CDR1 is MDHEN and CDR2 is SYDVKM. Between the trimmed V and J ends, which lost 1 base and 5 bases, there was a span of 11 bases. The CDR3 coding sequence is TGTGCCAGCAGTTTATTCCGGACAAGGACTGAAGCTTTCTTT. Translating it yields CASSLFRTRTEAFF. Full variable domain (remainder filled in from reference TRBV28 and TRBJ1-1): DVKVTQSSRYLVKRTGEKVFLECVQDMDHENMFWYRQDPGLGLRLIYFSYDVKMKEKGDIPEGYSVSREKKERFSLILESASTNQTSMYLCASSLFRTRTEAFFGQGTRLTVV.

This sequence joins TRBV10-3 and TRBJ2-1; tentative D call: TRBD1 (5 bases). This CDR3 contains 15 residues. Between the trimmed V and J ends, which lost 0 bases and 10 bases, there was a span of 16 bases. Germline V gene data show CDR1 as ENHRY and CDR2 as SYGVKD. CDR3 in amino acids: CAISESSGQGSEQFF. In nucleotides, the CDR3 is TGTGCCATCAGTGAGTCGAGTGGCCAGGGAAGCGAGCAGTTCTTC.

The rearrangement links TRBV28 to TRBJ1-5, with D possibly TRBD1 on 5 matching bases. The CDR3 spans 14 residues. Between the trimmed V and J ends, which lost 2 bases and 7 bases, there was a span of 12 bases. Germline CDR1 reads MDHEN; CDR2 reads SYDVKM. CDR3 DNA sequence: TGTGCCAGCAGTTTACCGACAGTACTACAGCCCCAGCATTTT. It yields the protein CASSLPTVLQPQHF.